These 23 T cell receptor beta chains were sequenced from one sample in a study of blood T cell repertoires in COVID-19. Profiled with immunoSEQ multiplex PCR; TCRdb holds only in-frame clones, not every one. The sample has 150,000 to 200,000 clones; about four fifths are singletons. Sequencing was carried out using peripheral blood. These receptors were taken from a woman in her thirties or forties with COVID-19, enrolled during active disease.

V usage is TRBV4-1 and J usage is TRBJ2-3, with TRBD2 identical over 7 bases. This CDR3 is built from 17 residues. V shed 2 bases, J shed 6 bases, and the junction held 14 bases outside the gene matches. Per the germline V gene, CDR1 is MGHRA and CDR2 is YSYEKL. The CDR3 DNA follows: TGCGCCAGCAGCCAACTTCCCCCCGGCGGGGGTGGGGATACGCAGTATTTT. Translating it yields CASSQLPPGGGGDTQYF.

V gene TRBV3-1 (or the pseudogene TRBV3-2) combines with J gene TRBJ1-1; D unclear. CDR1 and CDR2 from the germline V gene are LGHDT and YNNKEL (reference sequence). The CDR3 is made up of 14 amino acids. Trimming removed 6 bases at V and 6 bases at J, with 17 bases between. The CDR3 bases are TGTGCCAGCAGTCCCCTGGGGAGTCGGGCTGAAGCTTTCTTT. As protein: CASSPLGSRAEAFF.

This clone was seen more than once but under ten times. This sequence joins TRBV5-8 and TRBJ1-2; TRBD1 is a possible D gene (5 bases). V gave up 2 bases and J gave up 4 bases, with 15 bases separating them. This CDR3 contains 15 residues. From germline, CDR1 is SGHTS and CDR2 YDEGEE. The CDR3, as DNA: TGTGCCAGCAGCTTACCCAGGGCCGCTTCCTATGGCTACACCTTC. It is translated as CASSLPRAASYGYTF.

The V call is TRBV11-3, the J call TRBJ2-7; D may be TRBD1 (6 bases). Germline-derived CDR1 and CDR2 are SGHNT and YENEEA. The CDR3 is 13 residues long. With 3 bases removed from V and 5 bases from J, the gap between germline ends came to 11 bases. This CDR3 reads CASSFDRSHEQYF. The DNA for the CDR3 is TGTGCCAGCAGCTTCGACAGGAGCCACGAGCAGTACTTC.

The CDR3 here is CASSIEKSWYGYTF. CDR3 sequence (DNA): TGTGCCAGCAGTATAGAAAAGAGCTGGTATGGCTACACCTTC. This chain links TRBV13 with TRBJ1-2, with unresolved D. The length of the CDR3 is 14 residues. Per the germline V gene, CDR1 is PRHDT and CDR2 is FYEKMQ (reference sequence). Trimming cost V 6 bases and J 5 bases, with 16 bases left between them.

The chain employs TRBV24-1 and TRBJ2-2; 8 bases are a match to TRBD1. Germline V gives CDR1 KGHDR, CDR2 SFDVKD. With V trimmed by 6 bases and J by 6 bases, 5 bases remained unmatched. The CDR3 has 14 amino acids. The DNA for the CDR3 is TGTGCCACCAGTCCAGGGGGCGCATCCGGGGAGCTGTTTTTT. Protein product: CATSPGGASGELFF.

This clone was detected a few times. The V and J genes are TRBV13 and TRBJ2-7, with 8 bases lining up with TRBD1. Per germline, CDR1 PRHDT and CDR2 FYEKMQ (reference sequence). This CDR3 comprises 13 residues. V shed 5 bases and J 5 bases; nucleotides not matched to a gene: 5. CDR3 bases: TGTGCCAGCAGCCCCCGGACAGGGAACGAGCAGTACTTC. Its translation: CASSPRTGNEQYF.

The CDR3 DNA reads TGTGCCAGCAGCTTGGCTAGCGGGGCCTACAATGAGCAGTTCTTC. It translates to CASSLASGAYNEQFF. V and J are TRBV11-1 and TRBJ2-1; TRBD2 aligns across 9 bases. V gave up 3 bases and J gave up 2 bases; unmatched junction bases: 2. This CDR3 has 15 amino acids. Germline CDR1 and CDR2: SGHAT and FQDESV (reference sequence).

Only one count was recorded for this clone. This chain connects TRBV3-1 (or the pseudogene TRBV3-2) to TRBJ2-1, with D possibly matching TRBD1 (6 bases). The CDR3 contains 13 residues. Germline CDR1 reads LGHDT; CDR2 reads YNNKEL (reference sequence). Trimming removed 8 bases at V and 8 bases at J, with 16 bases between. For the CDR3, the DNA is TGTGCCAGCTTCGCCACTGGGGGCCATGAGCAGTTCTTC. Protein product: CASFATGGHEQFF.

This clone was detected a few times. The rearrangement uses TRBV6-2 or TRBV6-3 and TRBJ1-5; weak D call: TRBD1 (6 bases). Trimming cost V 0 bases and J 0 bases, with 15 bases left between them. The germline V gene encodes CDR1 MNHEY and CDR2 SVGEGT. The CDR3 runs to 18 residues. DNA for the CDR3: TGTGCCAGCAGTTACTCGGGGCCAGGGGCTTATAGCAATCAGCCCCAGCATTTT. It codes for CASSYSGPGAYSNQPQHF.

The gene calls are TRBV6-1 and TRBJ2-5, with 7 positions matching TRBD2. This CDR3 has 15 residues. V lost 2 bases and J lost 3; bases outside the gene matches: 6. Looked up from germline, CDR1 is MNHNS and CDR2 is SASEGT. CDR3 in DNA: TGTGCCAGCAGTGAAAGGGGTGGGAGGGAAGAGACCCAGTACTTC. Residues: CASSERGGREETQYF.

The chain employs TRBV9 and TRBJ2-1, with 8 bases that match TRBD2. The CDR3 is made up of 16 amino acids. Per germline, CDR1 SGDLS and CDR2 YYNGEE. Trimming took 1 base from V and 7 from J; bases not matched to a gene: 10. DNA of the CDR3: TGTGCCAGCAGCGTAACCGGGGGGGCCCGAGGGAATGAGCAGTTCTTC. Protein product: CASSVTGGARGNEQFF.

The chain joins TRBV10-2 to TRBJ1-5, with D possibly TRBD1 on 5 matching bases. V shed 8 bases and J shed 9 bases, with 17 bases lying between them. CDR3 length equals 13 residues. Germline V gives CDR1 WSHSY, CDR2 SAAADI. CDR3: CASRDTSGRPQHF. The CDR3 nucleotides read TGCGCCAGCCGCGACACGTCAGGGCGGCCCCAGCATTTT.

The chain carries TRBV19 and TRBJ2-3; the D gene is possibly TRBD2 (7 bases). This CDR3 is built from 15 residues. With 3 bases removed from V and 5 bases from J, the gap between germline ends came to 15 bases. Germline V gene lookup returns CDR1 LNHDA and CDR2 SQIVND (reference sequence). CDR3 sequence reads: CASSITGGQGDTQYF. The CDR3 region has the DNA TGTGCCAGTAGTATCACGGGGGGCCAGGGAGATACGCAGTATTTT.

The gene calls are TRBV6-1 and TRBJ2-2; a possible D gene is TRBD1 (5 bases). CDR1 is MNHNS and CDR2 is SASEGT in the germline V gene. Between the trimmed V and J ends, which lost 1 base and 4 bases, there was a span of 10 bases. CDR3 length: 15 amino acids. The CDR3 region has the DNA TGTGCCAGCAGTGAAGTTGAGACAGTCACCGGGGAGCTGTTTTTT. It is translated as CASSEVETVTGELFF.

The rearrangement links TRBV5-1 to TRBJ2-3; D is uncertain. The CDR3 covers 17 residues. Trimming cost V 0 bases and J 2 bases, with 16 bases left between them. Germline CDR1 SGHRS, CDR2 YFSETQ. In nucleotides, the CDR3 is TGCGCCAGCAGCTTGGTTAGTAGCTCTCCGTTCACAGATACGCAGTATTTT. Encoded protein: CASSLVSSSPFTDTQYF.

The rearrangement joins TRBV13 to TRBJ2-2, with D perhaps matching TRBD2 (7 bases). The CDR3 has 17 amino acids. Germline V gene data show CDR1 as PRHDT and CDR2 as FYEKMQ (reference sequence). V gave up 4 bases and J gave up 4 bases, with 19 bases separating them. Here the CDR3 reads CASSWRSEGGLTGELFF. Here the CDR3 DNA reads TGTGCCAGCAGCTGGAGGAGCGAGGGGGGGCTCACCGGGGAGCTGTTTTTT.

This clone was observed once. CDR3 coding DNA: TGTGCCAGCTCGGCGGGACTTCGGGGGGAGCTGTTTTTT. Its protein is CASSAGLRGELFF. V is TRBV18 and J is TRBJ2-2, with TRBD2 as a possible D gene (6 bases). V lost 6 bases and J lost 8, with 13 bases in between. The germline CDR1 and CDR2 sequences are KGHSH and LQKENI. This CDR3 is 13 amino acids long. Drawing the rest from reference TRBV18 and TRBJ2-2, the complete variable domain is NAGVMQNPRHLVRRRGQEARLRCSPMKGHSHVYWYRQLPEEGLKFMVYLQKENIIDESGMPKERFSAEFPKEGPSILRIQQVVRGDSAAYFCASSAGLRGELFFGEGSRLTVL.

The chain employs TRBV1 and TRBJ2-1; no check of the table's D call, TRBD2, against the DNA was made. TRBV1 is classified as a pseudogene. The CDR3 spans 15 residues. Here the CDR3 DNA reads TGCACCAGCAGCCACCGACTAGCGGGATCAGATGAGCAGTTCTTC. It codes for CTSSHRLAGSDEQFF.

This chain uses TRBV25-1 with TRBJ2-5; perhaps TRBD1 as D (6 bases). The CDR3 covers 15 residues. The V end was cut by 7 bases, the J end by 5 bases, with 20 bases between. Germline lookup yields CDR1 MGHDK and CDR2 SYGVNS. In DNA, the CDR3 is TGTGCCAGCATTAGGCCAGGGGATTTCCATGAGACCCAGTACTTC. This translates into CASIRPGDFHETQYF.

V is TRBV2 and J is TRBJ1-2; 11 positions agree with TRBD1. Germline loops: CDR1 SNHLY, CDR2 FYNNEI. The V and J ends lost 8 bases and 7 bases, in that order; junction bases with no gene match: 9. CDR3 size: 14 residues. Here the CDR3 DNA reads TGTGCCAGCCAATGGACAGGGGGCGAAGGTGGCTACACCTTC. This codes for CASQWTGGEGGYTF.

The chain uses TRBV11-2 and TRBJ2-6, with D hard to call. Germline values: CDR1 SGHAT, CDR2 FQNNGV. Trimming took off 2 bases at V and 0 bases at J, with 11 bases between the two ends. This CDR3 is 17 amino acids long. CDR3 nucleotide sequence: TGTGCCAGCAGCTTACATCTCTTGGCCTCTGGGGCCAACGTCCTGACTTTC. Translated: CASSLHLLASGANVLTF.

V gene TRBV27 combines with J gene TRBJ2-7, with unresolved D. V was cut by 0 bases and J by 5 bases, with 14 bases left in between. CDR3 length: 15 amino acids. Germline values: CDR1 MNHEY, CDR2 SMNVEV (reference sequence). In DNA, the CDR3 is TGTGCCAGCAGTTTATCTATCTGGGCCCCTGACGAGCAGTACTTC. Encoded protein: CASSLSIWAPDEQYF.